Sequencing of this T cell receptor (beta chain) was carried out in a study of CD8 T cells in Susac syndrome. Study results and limitations: There were over 15 Susac-specific public clones in total CD8+ repertoires and 5 or 6 in CD8+ TEMRA repertoires.

TEMRA cells were enriched by FACS, and CD4+ and CD8+ T cells were negatively isolated. The authors reverse transcribed about 0.5 to 1 ug RNA with random hexamers. TCRdb independently ran MiXCR on the immunoSEQ multiplex PCR reads; one entry per CDR3 protein. Of some 100,000 distinct CDR3 sequences listed, 95% are singletons. Worth noting for this clonotype: The antigen is not known.

The CDR3 is 17 amino acids. Germline assignment: CDR1 MNHEY and CDR2 SMNVEV (reference sequence). Trimming pared 2 bases from V and 0 bases from J, leaving 11 bases between. This TCR derives from a human donor with Susac syndrome. The sequencing sample was made of CD8+ T cells from PBMCs. The gene calls are TRBV27 and TRBJ2-6; unclear D gene. CDR3 sequence: CASSLNRYNSGANVLTF. In nucleotides, the CDR3 is TGTGCCAGCAGTTTAAACCGTTACAACTCTGGGGCCAACGTCCTGACTTTC.